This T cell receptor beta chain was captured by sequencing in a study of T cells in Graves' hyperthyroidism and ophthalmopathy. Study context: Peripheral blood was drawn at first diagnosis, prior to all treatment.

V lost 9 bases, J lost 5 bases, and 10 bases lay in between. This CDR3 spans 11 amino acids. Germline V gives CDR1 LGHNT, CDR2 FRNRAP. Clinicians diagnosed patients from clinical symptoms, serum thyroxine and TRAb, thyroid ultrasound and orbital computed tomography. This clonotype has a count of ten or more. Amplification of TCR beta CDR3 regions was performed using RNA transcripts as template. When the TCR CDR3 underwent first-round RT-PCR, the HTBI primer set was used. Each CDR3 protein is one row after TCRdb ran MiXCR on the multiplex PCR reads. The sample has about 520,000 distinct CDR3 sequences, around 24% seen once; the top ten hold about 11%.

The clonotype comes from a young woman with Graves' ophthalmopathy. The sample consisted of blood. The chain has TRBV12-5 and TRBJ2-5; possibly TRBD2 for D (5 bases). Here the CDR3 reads CARTASETQYF. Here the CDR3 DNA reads TGTGCTAGGACTGCTAGCGAGACCCAGTACTTC.